This record covers a single TCR beta chain. V shed 2 bases, J shed 3 bases, and the junction held 4 bases outside the gene matches. CDR3 length: 16 amino acids. Germline assignment: CDR1 SNHLY and CDR2 FYNNEI. The sample comes from a study of shared clonotypes between healthy human individuals. The test was conducted at deep level. Sorted-subset replicate PCR reactions were performed with approximately 0.2 ug DNA, corresponding to roughly 27,000 T cell genomes. TCRdb's copy holds only in-frame clones and misses some; the assay was immunoSEQ multiplex PCR. Here the sample spans 600,000 to 700,000 clones, less than 80% being singletons.

The chain carries TRBV2 and TRBJ2-3, with TRBD1 matching 11 bases. This clonotype was sampled from a woman between 25 and 40 years old in good health. Material for sequencing was memory CD4+ T cells sorted from blood. Subset meaning: CD45RA-negative fraction. CDR3 in amino acids: CASSEQGQGGTDTQYF. Here the CDR3 DNA reads TGTGCCAGCAGTGAACAGGGACAGGGGGGAACAGATACGCAGTATTTT. The full variable domain, its missing parts supplied by reference TRBV2 and TRBJ2-3, is EPEVTQTPSHQVTQMGQEVILRCVPISNHLYFYWYRQILGQKVEFLVSFYNNEISEKSEIFDDQFSVERPDGSNFTLKIRSTKLEDSAMYFCASSEQGQGGTDTQYFGPGTRLTVL.